One TCR beta chain is described in this entry. Its antigen is not yet known. Base qualities were left out, and no much larger clone turns up one base away. The sample's time point label, in plain terms: about 28 days (+/-7) after the second vaccine dose. AZD1222 recipients given second doses at about 4 weeks or at about 12 weeks were pooled, since spike-specific TCR depth and breadth were not found to differ between the two schedules. Vaccinee samples came from UK trials COV001 and COV002, including a single-blind randomized controlled phase 2/3 trial of AZD1222 (ChAdOx1 nCoV-19) in healthy adults. For TCRbeta chain sequencing, PBMC samples were collected from trial participants at day 0 and at day 28 after the second dose. The entry originates in a study of T cell responses to AZD1222 COVID-19 vaccine (dated by TCRdb to the early 2020s). Context from the whole study: TCR sequencing covered roughly 230 trial participants: some 210 given two doses of AZD1222 and 26 given two doses of MenACWY control vaccine. Enrollment into the trials was organized by age into subgroups of 18-55, 56-69 and 70-plus years, and those subgroups contained approximately 160, 26 and 62 TCR-sequenced participants, respectively.

The germline V gene supplies CDR1 MNHEY and CDR2 SVGAGI. The V and J ends are trimmed by 2 bases and 9 bases, leaving 11 bases between them. Including cysteine and phenylalanine, the CDR3 has 14 amino acids. Kept here is only the CDR3 DNA, which spans 42 bases and is read in frame from base 1. The full study reports these points: In the small 56-69-year group, the increase in depth fell short of significance, most likely because of low power. Most participants were white British and females outnumbered males, and the authors suggested that clonal diversity may have been underestimated. CD4 TCRs associated with the vaccine covered the entire spike protein, and the dominant responses were in regions 160-218 and 743-854. Spike-specific TCR breadth and depth rose significantly after two AZD1222 doses compared with day 0 and with MenACWY recipients. Because no day 14 peak-response samples were available, the repertoires could be characterized only after the peak T cell response. Only six AZD1222 recipients were SARS-CoV-2 seropositive at baseline, limiting conclusions about previously exposed vaccinees. Reportedly, close to half of the unique spike-specific TCRs recognized epitopes lying outside the regions that are mutated in the B.1.351 and B.1.1.7 variants.

The CDR3 regions of human TCRbeta chains were analyzed by immunosequencing. In the paper's pipeline: Repertoire TCRs were matched against a reference library of SARS-CoV-2-specific TCRs generated with the MIRA antigen-specificity platform. Breadth was defined as the fraction of unique TCRs that were SARS-CoV-2-associated. Depth was defined as the fraction of total T cells that were SARS-CoV-2-associated. Using the MIRA data, each spike-specific TCR was assigned both to the spike region to which the TCR was reactive and to a CD4 or CD8 class. Log10-transformed breadth and depth values were compared by one-way ANOVA with Sidak's multiple comparisons tests. Not all clones reach the TCRdb copy of this immuneACCESS table, which keeps in-frame sequences only. Checked studies attribute under half of the gap to unresolved V genes and leave the rest unexplained. V and J calls and clone size are given by that table; D and trimming were obtained from the DNA. The sample table records fewer than 150,000 clones; 90% to 95% of these occur just once. The biggest ten clones account for 5% of the sample.

The starting material was peripheral blood, obtained 28 days after the second AZD1222 dose. The chain links TRBV6-5 with TRBJ1-6, with TRBD1 perhaps the D gene, on 6 matching bases. The clonotype originates from an adult who received the AZD1222 COVID-19 vaccine. The CDR3 in this case is CASSYGQGSSPLHF. The base sequence is TGTGCCAGCAGTTACGGGCAGGGGAGTTCACCCCTCCACTTT.